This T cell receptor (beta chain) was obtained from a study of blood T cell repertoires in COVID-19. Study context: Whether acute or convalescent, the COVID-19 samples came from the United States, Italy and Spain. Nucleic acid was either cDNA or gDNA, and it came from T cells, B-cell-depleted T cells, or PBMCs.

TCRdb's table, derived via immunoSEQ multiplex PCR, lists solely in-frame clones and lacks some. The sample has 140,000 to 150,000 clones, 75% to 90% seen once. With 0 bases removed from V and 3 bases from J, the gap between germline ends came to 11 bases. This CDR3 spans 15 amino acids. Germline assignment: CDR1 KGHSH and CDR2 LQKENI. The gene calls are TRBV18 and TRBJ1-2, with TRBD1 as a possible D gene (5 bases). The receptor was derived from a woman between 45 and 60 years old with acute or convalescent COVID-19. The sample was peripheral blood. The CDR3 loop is CASSPPTREDYGYTF. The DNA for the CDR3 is TGTGCCAGCTCACCACCGACCAGGGAGGACTATGGCTACACCTTC.